This T cell receptor (beta chain) was identified in a study of blood T cell repertoires in COVID-19. The CDR3 extends over 17 amino acids. Per the germline V gene, CDR1 is LGHDT and CDR2 is YNNKEL (reference sequence). Trimming cost V 3 bases and J 3 bases, with 18 bases left between them. Seattle's enrolled individuals joined amid active infection and were then monitored longitudinally. This clone is termed medium-sized. Data came from immunoSEQ multiplex PCR; TCRdb stores just in-frame clones and leaves some out. The repertoire includes almost 200,000 clones, roughly 77% of them detected once, and around 5.9% sits in the top ten.

Input material: peripheral blood. This receptor was obtained from a middle-aged woman with COVID-19, enrolled during active disease. The chain combines TRBV3-1 (or the pseudogene TRBV3-2) with TRBJ2-1; weak D call: TRBD2 (6 bases). The CDR3 DNA sequence: TGTGCCAGCAGCCAGGAGTTTATGGGCGGGGTCTACAATGAGCAGTTCTTC. Translation gives CASSQEFMGGVYNEQFF.